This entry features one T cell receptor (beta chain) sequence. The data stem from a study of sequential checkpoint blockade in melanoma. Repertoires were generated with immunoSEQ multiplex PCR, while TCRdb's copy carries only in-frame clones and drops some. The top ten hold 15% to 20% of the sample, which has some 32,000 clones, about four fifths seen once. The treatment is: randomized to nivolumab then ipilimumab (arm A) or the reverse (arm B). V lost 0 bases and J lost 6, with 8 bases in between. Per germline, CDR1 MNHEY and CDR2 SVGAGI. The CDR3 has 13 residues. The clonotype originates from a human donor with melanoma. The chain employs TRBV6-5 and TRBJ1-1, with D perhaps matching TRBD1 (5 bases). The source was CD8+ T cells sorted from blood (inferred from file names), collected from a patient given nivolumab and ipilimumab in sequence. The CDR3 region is CASSYSAQAEAFF. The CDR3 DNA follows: TGTGCCAGCAGTTACTCGGCACAGGCTGAAGCTTTCTTT.